This is a list of T cell receptor beta chains from one sample in a study of blood T cell repertoires in COVID-19. Data came from immunoSEQ multiplex PCR; TCRdb stores just in-frame clones and leaves some out. The sample has about 190,000 clones, about 81% seen once. Sequences were obtained from PBMCs or T cells enriched from blood (not recorded which). The receptors shown here come from a woman younger than 45 who had recovered from COVID-19. The CDR3 runs from the conserved cysteine through the conserved F or W.

j_call	v_call	cdr3_aa
TRBJ1-2	TRBV5-4	CASSIGQGAGYGYTF
TRBJ2-3	TRBV11-2	CASSRREGTDTQYF
TRBJ2-1	TRBV19	CASSSGTSGRNEQFF
TRBJ2-3	TRBV5-8	CASSFPSGSSTDTQYF
TRBJ2-1	TRBV9	CASSAPWGLTGGEQFF
TRBJ1-1	TRBV5-4	CASSPGQGTEAFF
TRBJ1-5	TRBV6-1	CASSEAFDQPQHF
TRBJ2-3	TRBV7-2	CASSLGSRPSSHTQYF
TRBJ2-5	TRBV28	CASSRRPGGSKETQYF
TRBJ2-1	TRBV24-1	CATSDSGTSGRAMNEQFF
TRBJ1-4	TRBV11-2	CASSSTGGYEKLFF
TRBJ1-2	TRBV29-1	CSVLRDRGDYGYTF
TRBJ1-5	TRBV6-5	CASSLNGNQPQHF
TRBJ2-1	TRBV7-9	CASSLALSGAGLLEEQFF
TRBJ1-5	TRBV3-1/TRBV3-2	CASSSRNGQQNQPQHF